This entry lists 23 T cell receptor beta chains sequenced from one sample in a study of immune cell composition in non-small cell lung cancer. The assay was immunoSEQ multiplex PCR, and TCRdb's table has in-frame clones only and misses some. Among 7,500 to 9,000 clones, 67% were seen once, and the ten largest hold around a quarter. Normal lung was sampled as far from the tumour as possible, at least 3 cm. The specimen was non-adjacent lung tissue. Receptors originate from a human donor with non-small cell lung cancer.

The chain links TRBV6-1 to TRBJ1-6; a possible D gene is TRBD1 (5 bases). The CDR3 extends over 19 amino acids. V was pared by 0 bases and J by 7 bases, with 22 bases between. Looked up from germline, CDR1 is MNHNS and CDR2 is SASEGT. Here the CDR3 reads CASSEARGFLGGANSPLHF. CDR3 nucleotide sequence: TGTGCCAGCAGTGAAGCAAGAGGTTTCTTAGGCGGGGCCAATTCACCCCTCCACTTT.

This CDR3 is CASSPSGTENSPLHF. CDR3 bases: TGCGCCAGCAGTCCGTCCGGGACAGAAAATTCACCCCTCCACTTT. The chain couples TRBV4-1 to TRBJ1-6, with TRBD1 matching 7 bases. CDR3 size: 15 residues. Germline CDR1 and CDR2: MGHRA and YSYEKL. Germline trimming cut 6 bases from V and 7 bases from J; bases unmatched to any gene: 9.

The genes are TRBV6-4 and TRBJ2-3; a possible D gene is TRBD1 (5 bases). Germline CDR1 and CDR2: MRHNA and SNTAGT. This CDR3 comprises 15 residues. The V end was cut by 3 bases, the J end by 0 bases, with 10 bases between. For the CDR3, the DNA is TGTGCCAGCAGTGAAGGGGTGGCTAGCACAGATACGCAGTATTTT. Its protein product is CASSEGVASTDTQYF.

The chain has TRBV10-2 and TRBJ1-4; TRBD1 aligns across 12 bases. The CDR3 is made up of 14 amino acids. J was trimmed by 6 bases and V by 8 bases; bases with no gene match: 4. CDR1 and CDR2 from the germline V gene are WSHSY and SAAADI. The CDR3 DNA reads as TGCGCCAGCGGGACAGGGGGCGCCGATGAAAAACTGTTTTTT. Protein product: CASGTGGADEKLFF.

The chain recombines TRBV7-9 with TRBJ1-2, with 7 positions matching TRBD1. Germline V gives CDR1 SEHNR, CDR2 FQNEAQ (reference sequence). Unmatched junction bases numbered 9, after V lost 8 bases and J lost 6 bases. This CDR3 has 13 amino acids. CDR3 sequence: CASGQATSDGYTF. The DNA for the CDR3 is TGTGCCAGCGGACAGGCGACCTCCGATGGCTACACCTTC.

This clone came up a few times. The gene calls are TRBV4-1 and TRBJ1-2, with 7 bases lining up with TRBD1. The CDR3 is 15 amino acids. Germline values: CDR1 MGHRA, CDR2 YSYEKL. J was trimmed by 2 bases and V by 6 bases; bases with no gene match: 9. CDR3 sequence reads: CASRPTGTDNYGYTF. In DNA, the CDR3 is TGCGCCAGCAGACCTACCGGGACAGACAACTATGGCTACACCTTC.

The chain combines TRBV5-4 with TRBJ2-1; D may be TRBD1 (6 bases). Germline V gene data show CDR1 as SGHNT and CDR2 as YYREEE (reference sequence). V lost 5 bases to trimming and J lost 0 bases, with 12 bases between them. The length of the CDR3 is 15 residues. The CDR3 coding sequence is TGTGCCAGCAGGGAGACAGGAGACTCCTACAATGAGCAGTTCTTC. Its protein product is CASRETGDSYNEQFF.

J is TRBJ1-4 and V is TRBV4-3; D is undetermined. The CDR3 covers 13 residues. The germline gives CDR1 LGHNA, CDR2 YSLEER. V was shortened by 4 bases and J by 0 bases, with 3 bases between the two germline ends. The CDR3 spells CASSLATNEKLFF. The DNA of the CDR3 is TGCGCCAGCAGCCTCGCAACTAATGAAAAACTGTTTTTT.

This clone occurred once. The V and J genes are TRBV19 and TRBJ2-2; 7 bases align to TRBD2. Trimming at V came to 0 bases and at J to 5 bases, leaving 9 bases not matched to a gene. The germline gives CDR1 LNHDA, CDR2 SQIVND (reference sequence). CDR3 length equals 17 residues. The CDR3 is CASSIDQAGRATGELFF. The CDR3 coding sequence is TGTGCCAGTAGTATAGATCAAGCGGGGCGGGCTACCGGGGAGCTGTTTTTT.

The V and J genes are TRBV7-6 and TRBJ1-1, with 7 bases aligning to TRBD1. The CDR3 covers 14 residues. V gave up 5 bases and J gave up 3 bases; unmatched junction bases: 6. The germline gives CDR1 SGHVS, CDR2 FNYEAQ. CDR3 DNA sequence: TGTGCCAGCAGCCCTCGACAGGGAGACACTGAAGCTTTCTTT. Its protein is CASSPRQGDTEAFF.

This clone was detected a few times. The chain carries TRBV2 and TRBJ2-7, with D possibly TRBD1 on 5 matching bases. The CDR3 is 12 residues long. The germline V gene has CDR1 SNHLY and CDR2 FYNNEI. Deletions cut 6 bases from V and 3 bases from J, with 9 bases between. The CDR3 DNA follows: TGTGCCAGCAGAGCAGGGAACTACGAGCAGTACTTC. This translates into CASRAGNYEQYF.

CDR3 protein: CASSDSTNTGELFF. In DNA form, the CDR3 reads TGTGCCAGCAGTGACTCGACAAACACCGGGGAGCTGTTTTTT. The chain recombines TRBV6-4 with TRBJ2-2; D gene ambiguous. Trimming took 0 bases from V and 2 from J, leaving 4 bases between them. The CDR3 spans 14 residues. CDR1 is MRHNA, CDR2 SNTAGT, per germline.

The chain joins TRBV18 to TRBJ1-4, with 10 bases lining up with TRBD1. The CDR3 sequence is 15 residues long. Germline trimming cut 6 bases from V and 7 bases from J; bases unmatched to any gene: 8. Germline CDR1 and CDR2: KGHSH and LQKENI. CDR3 coding DNA: TGTGCCAGCTCGGAAAGGACAGGGGGTGGTGAAAAACTGTTTTTT. It specifies CASSERTGGGEKLFF.

V gene TRBV15 combines with J gene TRBJ1-1, with TRBD1 matching over 9 bases. The junction had 6 bases not matched to a gene; V was cut back by 4 bases and J by 3 bases. This CDR3 is built from 15 residues. Germline CDR1 reads LNHNV; CDR2 reads YYDKDF (reference sequence). In nucleotides, the CDR3 is TGTGCCACCAGCACTGGGGACAGGGTAGACACTGAAGCTTTCTTT. It specifies CATSTGDRVDTEAFF.

This clone is judged medium-sized. This chain uses TRBV19 with TRBJ1-3; 8 bases fit TRBD1. Per the germline V gene, CDR1 is LNHDA and CDR2 is SQIVND (reference sequence). With V trimmed by 10 bases and J by 0 bases, 5 bases remained unmatched. This CDR3 has 14 amino acids. The CDR3 here is CATKDRDSGNTIYF. The CDR3 bases are TGTGCCACGAAGGACAGGGACTCTGGAAACACCATATATTTT.

In this sample, this clone turned up once. This chain connects TRBV4-1 to TRBJ2-5, with D perhaps TRBD1 (7 bases). Trimming left V 0 bases short and J 5 bases short, with 16 bases between. This CDR3 has 16 amino acids. Germline V CDR1 and CDR2: MGHRA, YSYEKL. The DNA for the CDR3 is TGCGCCAGCAGCCAAGATAGGGCAGGGGGGAGGGAGACCCAGTACTTC. Amino acid sequence: CASSQDRAGGRETQYF.

This clone was counted between two and nine times. The chain links TRBV10-3 to TRBJ2-7; TRBD1 might be the D (6 bases). The CDR3 spans 11 residues. With 4 bases removed from V and 7 bases from J, the gap between germline ends came to 8 bases. Germline CDR1 and CDR2: ENHRY and SYGVKD. The CDR3 loop reads CAISVTGEQYF. The DNA for the CDR3 is TGTGCCATCAGTGTTACAGGGGAGCAGTACTTC.

The sample holds a few counts of this clone. This rearrangement joins TRBV19 to TRBJ2-2, with 13 positions matching TRBD2. CDR3 size: 15 residues. Germline trimming cut 4 bases from V and 5 bases from J; bases unmatched to any gene: 1. Germline loops: CDR1 LNHDA, CDR2 SQIVND (reference sequence). As DNA, the CDR3 is TGTGCCAGTAGTAAGGGACTAGCGGGGACCGGGGAGCTGTTTTTT. As protein: CASSKGLAGTGELFF.

The chain is built from TRBV4-1 and TRBJ2-7; the match to TRBD1 covers 10 bases. Trimming cost V 0 bases and J 1 base; bases outside gene matches: 6. The CDR3 runs to 17 residues. Germline values: CDR1 MGHRA, CDR2 YSYEKL. The CDR3 spells CASSQDLDRGHSYEQYF. For the CDR3, the DNA is TGCGCCAGCAGCCAAGATCTAGACAGGGGGCATTCCTACGAGCAGTACTTC.

The chain has TRBV4-3 and TRBJ2-7; D is possibly TRBD1 (5 bases). Looked up from germline, CDR1 is LGHNA and CDR2 is YSLEER. Trimming left V 0 bases short and J 0 bases short, with 15 bases between. This CDR3 contains 17 residues. The CDR3 DNA sequence: TGCGCCAGCAGCCAAGATTTAAGACAGTCCTACTCCTACGAGCAGTACTTC. Its translation is CASSQDLRQSYSYEQYF.

This chain connects TRBV5-5 to TRBJ2-7, with D possibly matching TRBD2 (6 bases). V lost 4 bases and J 2 bases, leaving 16 bases between the germline ends. Germline V lookup: CDR1 SGHKS, CDR2 YYEKEE (reference sequence). The CDR3 length is 15 residues. The CDR3 sequence is CASSPGTGGTYEQYF. The CDR3 coding sequence is TGTGCCAGCAGCCCCGGGACCGGGGGAACCTACGAGCAGTACTTC.

V and J are TRBV10-1 and TRBJ1-1; D unresolved. In germline, CDR1 is WNHNN, CDR2 SYGVQD (reference sequence). This CDR3 has 11 residues. V lost 5 bases and J 4 bases, leaving 5 bases between the germline ends. CDR3 coding DNA: TGCGCCAGCAGTAGAGGCACTGAAGCTTTCTTT. It yields the protein CASSRGTEAFF.

This chain links TRBV20-1 with TRBJ2-1, with 8 nucleotides matching TRBD1. CDR1 and CDR2 from the germline V gene are DFQATT and SNEGSKA (reference sequence). Trimming took 0 bases from V and 14 from J; bases not matched to a gene: 3. The CDR3 runs 11 residues. CDR3 nucleotide sequence: TGCAGTGCTAGAGATATGGGACAGGAGTTCTTC. The encoded protein is CSARDMGQEFF.